This T cell receptor (beta chain) was sequenced for a study of identical twins. Study-wide points: Out-of-frame alpha sequences common to twins were enriched for low generation probability. The more abundant beta clonotypes in cord blood had fewer insertions, and memory repertoires did not show this. Sharing of beta out-of-frame sequences by twins showed a weaker excess.

Per the germline V gene, CDR1 is LNHNV and CDR2 is YYDKDF (reference sequence). The CDR3 totals 13 residues. Trimming pared 1 base from V and 3 bases from J, leaving 4 bases between. This clonotype appeared a few times. The antigen is not known. TCRdb processed the 5' RACE reads anew with MiXCR; each CDR3 protein has one entry. The data show about 890,000 distinct CDR3 sequences, 9% to 15% seen once. These data also formed part of another study, on yellow fever vaccine responses in identical twins. Per that study: After vaccination, twins' T cell response reportedly seemed partly convergent, partly personalized.

The chain is built from TRBV15 and TRBJ2-1, with D hard to call. The sample comprised PBMCs. The origin of this receptor is a woman younger than 30 in good health. The CDR3 is CATSRAHYNEQFF. DNA of the CDR3: TGTGCCACCAGCAGAGCTCACTACAATGAGCAGTTCTTC.